The present TCR beta chain was sequenced within a study of blood T cell repertoires in COVID-19. Trimming took off 0 bases at V and 9 bases at J, with 7 bases between the two ends. Germline CDR1 reads SGHRS; CDR2 reads YFSETQ. The length of the CDR3 is 12 residues. Authors' methods: Reference gene primer amplification gave nucleated cell count estimates. Only in-frame clones appear in the TCRdb table, and some are missing; sequencing was by immunoSEQ multiplex PCR. That table furnishes V, J and clone size, whereas the DNA furnished D and trimming. The table includes around 72,000 clones, roughly 76% detected once.

The chain uses TRBV5-1 and TRBJ2-1, with a tentative D call TRBD2 (5 bases). The receptor's source is a woman between 65 and 79 years old with acute or convalescent COVID-19. Sequenced material: peripheral blood. CDR3 in amino acids: CASSLGGIEQFF. The CDR3 region has the DNA TGCGCCAGCAGCTTGGGAGGGATTGAGCAGTTCTTC.